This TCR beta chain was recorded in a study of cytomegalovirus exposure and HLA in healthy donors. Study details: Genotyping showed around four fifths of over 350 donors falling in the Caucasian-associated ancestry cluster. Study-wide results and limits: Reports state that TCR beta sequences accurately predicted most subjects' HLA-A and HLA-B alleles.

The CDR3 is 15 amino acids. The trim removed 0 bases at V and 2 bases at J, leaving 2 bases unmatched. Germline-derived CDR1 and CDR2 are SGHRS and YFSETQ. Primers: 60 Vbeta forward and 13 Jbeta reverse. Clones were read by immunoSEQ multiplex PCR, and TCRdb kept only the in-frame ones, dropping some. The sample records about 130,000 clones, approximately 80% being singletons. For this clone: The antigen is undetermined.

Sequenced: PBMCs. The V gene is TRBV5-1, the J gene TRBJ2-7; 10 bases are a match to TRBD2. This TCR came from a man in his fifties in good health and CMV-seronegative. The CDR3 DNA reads TGCGCCAGCAGCTTGGAACTAGCGGGGACCTACGAGCAGTACTTC. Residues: CASSLELAGTYEQYF.